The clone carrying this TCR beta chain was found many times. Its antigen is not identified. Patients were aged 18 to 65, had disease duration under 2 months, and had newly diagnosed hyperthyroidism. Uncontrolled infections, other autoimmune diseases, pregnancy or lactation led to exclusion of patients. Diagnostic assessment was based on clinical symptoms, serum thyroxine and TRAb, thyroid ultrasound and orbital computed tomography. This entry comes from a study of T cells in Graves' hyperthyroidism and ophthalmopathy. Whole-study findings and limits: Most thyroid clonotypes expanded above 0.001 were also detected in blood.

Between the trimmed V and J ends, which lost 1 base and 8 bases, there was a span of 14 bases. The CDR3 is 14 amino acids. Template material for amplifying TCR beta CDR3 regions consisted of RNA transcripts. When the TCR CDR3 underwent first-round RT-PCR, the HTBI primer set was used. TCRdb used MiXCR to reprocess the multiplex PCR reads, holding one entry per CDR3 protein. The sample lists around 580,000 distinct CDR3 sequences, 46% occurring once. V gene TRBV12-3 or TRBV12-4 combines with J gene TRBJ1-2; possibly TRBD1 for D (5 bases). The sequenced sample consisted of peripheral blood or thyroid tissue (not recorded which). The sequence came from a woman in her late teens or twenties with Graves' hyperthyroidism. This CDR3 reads CASSLGPGIGGYTF. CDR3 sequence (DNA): TGTGCCAGCAGTTTAGGGCCAGGGATTGGCGGCTACACCTTC.